This T cell receptor beta chain came from a study of glioma-infiltrating T cells after dendritic cell vaccination. Whole-study context: Dendritic cell vaccine was injected intradermally three times, biweekly.

As for time point: after dendritic cell vaccination, including at tumor progression/relapse. None of the glioblastoma patients had an isocitrate dehydrogenase mutation. This clone was found once. Sequencing used immunoSEQ multiplex PCR; TCRdb keeps in-frame clones, though not all of them. The sample contains 50,000 to 60,000 clones, 70% to 85% of which appear only once. Germline V lookup: CDR1 PRHDT, CDR2 FYEKMQ (reference sequence). The CDR3 runs to 12 residues. The V end was cut by 4 bases, the J end by 6 bases, with 6 bases between. V gene TRBV13 combines with J gene TRBJ2-2; weak D call: TRBD1 (5 bases). The source is a human donor with glioblastoma. Here the sequenced sample was blood, taken after dendritic cell vaccination. CDR3 nucleotide sequence: TGTGCCAGCAGCTGGGGCTCCGGGGAGCTGTTTTTT. Residues: CASSWGSGELFF.